This entry features one TCR beta chain sequence. What it recognizes is unknown. A much larger clonotype is one base distant, so this may be a read error. The conserved phenylalanine or tryptophan normally closing the CDR3 is absent here, so this likely arose from a read error. This specimen comes from a study of T cell repertoires in cytomegalovirus infection. Study as a whole: As its CMV epitopes, the study selected recently identified HLA-C-restricted and well-studied HLA-B-restricted targets. It was the public TCR beta signatures that indicated both CMV infection and matching HLA type.

MiXCR, run by TCRdb on the reads, gives a single entry per CDR3 protein. The table lists about 770,000 distinct CDR3 sequences, almost 30% of them singletons. The CDR3 runs to 13 residues. The germline V gene encodes CDR1 SGHVS and CDR2 FNYEAQ. Study-level findings and limits: The cumulative frequency of public TCR beta families distinguished individuals who carried CMV together with the relevant HLA. Predominance within the ex vivo response was attributable to HLA-C-restricted CMV-specific TCR beta clonotypes.

The material was cultured CD8+ T cells from PBMCs, obtained from culture after CMV antigen stimulation. The chain uses TRBV7-6 and TRBJ2-3; possible D gene TRBD1, 5 bases. The TCR comes from a human donor in good health (CMV status not recorded). Some clones in this sample may be carry-over from other donors' samples. CDR3 sequence (DNA): TGTGCTAGCAGCTTATCAGGGAAAGATACGCAGTATCTT. Amino acids: CASSLSGKDTQYL.